Below, 15 T cell receptor beta chains from the same sample are listed, as sequenced in a study of T cells in Graves' hyperthyroidism and ophthalmopathy. There were TCR beta CDR3 regions amplified from RNA transcripts. TCR CDR3 underwent first-round RT-PCR with the HTBI primer set. Each CDR3 protein gets one entry after TCRdb re-called the multiplex PCR reads with MiXCR. This table holds about 640,000 distinct CDR3 sequences, less than 25% found once. The sample taken for sequencing was blood. These receptor sequences come from a man aged 25 to 45 with Graves' ophthalmopathy.

In its sample, this clonotype was seen many times. The V call is TRBV12-3 or TRBV12-4, the J call TRBJ2-1; D may be TRBD2 (6 bases). With 3 bases removed from V and 5 bases from J, the gap between germline ends came to 11 bases. CDR3 length equals 14 residues. Here the CDR3 reads CASSFAREHNEQFF. The CDR3 DNA follows: TGTGCCAGCAGTTTTGCGCGGGAACACAATGAGCAGTTCTTC.

The V and J genes are TRBV28 and TRBJ2-3; TRBD2 aligns across 13 bases. J gave up 2 bases and V 2 bases, and 4 bases lay outside the gene matches. Germline lookup yields CDR1 MDHEN and CDR2 SYDVKM. The CDR3 is made up of 17 amino acids. CDR3 in amino acids: CASSLGTSGMDTDTQYF. In DNA form, the CDR3 reads TGTGCCAGCAGTTTAGGGACTAGCGGGATGGACACAGATACGCAGTATTTT.

This chain uses TRBV27 with TRBJ2-1; D gene uncertain. The germline V gene has CDR1 MNHEY and CDR2 SMNVEV (reference sequence). The V and J ends lost 1 base and 8 bases respectively, with 12 bases between them. The CDR3 length is 14 residues. The chain's CDR3 is CASSLYRSTDEQFF. CDR3 nucleotide sequence: TGTGCCAGCAGTTTATACCGTTCTACGGATGAGCAGTTCTTC.

In this sample, this clonotype turned up many times. The rearrangement links TRBV6-1 to TRBJ1-1; D is perhaps TRBD1 (5 bases). The CDR3 has 14 amino acids. Germline assignment: CDR1 MNHNS and CDR2 SASEGT. Trimming left V 7 bases short and J 2 bases short, with 14 bases between. In DNA, the CDR3 is TGTGCCAGCACTAAGCGGGGGAAAAACACTGAAGCTTTCTTT. Translation gives CASTKRGKNTEAFF.

This chain uses TRBV7-9 with TRBJ2-3; 9 bases are a match to TRBD1. The CDR3 loop spans 17 amino acids. Germline V gives CDR1 SEHNR, CDR2 FQNEAQ (reference sequence). Trimming cost V 2 bases and J 2 bases; bases outside gene matches: 8. The CDR3 reads CASSLPLRTGDTDTQYF. CDR3 in DNA: TGTGCCAGCAGCTTACCCCTTAGGACAGGGGACACAGATACGCAGTATTTT.

There are many counts of this clonotype. This chain joins TRBV30 and TRBJ2-5, with 10 bases aligning to TRBD1. V shed 4 bases and J 5 bases; nucleotides not matched to a gene: 10. The length of the CDR3 is 15 residues. Germline-derived CDR1 and CDR2 are GTSNPN and SVGIG (reference sequence). For the CDR3, the DNA is TGTGCCTGGACCCTCAAGGGACAGGGGTTGGAGACCCAGTACTTC. Translated: CAWTLKGQGLETQYF. Combining the CDR3 with reference TRBV30 and TRBJ2-5 gives the whole variable domain SQTIHQWPATLVQPVGSPLSLECTVEGTSNPNLYWYRQAAGRGLQLLFYSVGIGQISSEVPQNLSASRPQDRQFILSSKKLLLSDSGFYLCAWTLKGQGLETQYFGPGTRLLVL.

V gene TRBV27 combines with J gene TRBJ2-7; unclear D gene. Trimming took off 2 bases at V and 6 bases at J, with 11 bases between the two ends. Germline-derived CDR1 and CDR2 are MNHEY and SMNVEV (reference sequence). This CDR3 contains 13 residues. The CDR3 loop is CASSLTPSAEQYF. CDR3 sequence (DNA): TGTGCCAGCAGTTTAACACCATCCGCCGAGCAGTACTTC.

This clonotype was seen ten or more times. The V gene is TRBV11-2, the J gene TRBJ2-7; perhaps TRBD2 as D (6 bases). V lost 2 bases and J lost 0, with 14 bases in between. The germline V gene encodes CDR1 SGHAT and CDR2 FQNNGV. The CDR3 runs to 16 residues. The CDR3 nucleotides read TGTGCCAGCAGCTTAATTCGGGGGAAGGGCTCCTACGAGCAGTACTTC. This translates into CASSLIRGKGSYEQYF.

This clonotype was seen only a few times. V gene TRBV2 combines with J gene TRBJ2-5; TRBD2 matches 9 bases. This CDR3 is built from 15 residues. CDR1 SNHLY and CDR2 FYNNEI come from the germline V gene. After removal of 4 bases from V and 5 bases from J, the junction contained 8 bases not matched to a gene. Here the CDR3 DNA reads TGTGCCAGCAGTGGACGGACTAGCGTTAGTGAGACCCAGTACTTC. Its translation is CASSGRTSVSETQYF.

This clonotype was counted only a few times. V is TRBV20-1 and J is TRBJ2-7, with TRBD1 matching 9 bases. Trimming cost V 6 bases and J 3 bases; bases outside gene matches: 21. This CDR3 contains 18 residues. Germline CDR1 reads DFQATT; CDR2 reads SNEGSKA (reference sequence). The CDR3 reads CSASSPGQGYGLVYEQYF. CDR3 DNA: TGCAGTGCATCCTCCCCGGGACAGGGCTATGGACTAGTCTACGAGCAGTACTTC.

This clonotype has more than one count but fewer than ten. The chain has TRBV20-1 and TRBJ2-6; possibly TRBD1 or TRBD2 for D (5 bases each). Trimming pared 6 bases from V and 1 base from J, leaving 10 bases between. The CDR3 has 14 residues. Germline V gene data show CDR1 as DFQATT and CDR2 as SNEGSKA (reference sequence). The CDR3 DNA is TGCAGTGCACGGGACGGATCTGGGGCCAACGTCCTGACTTTC. This gives the protein CSARDGSGANVLTF.

This clonotype appeared a few times. The chain combines TRBV20-1 with TRBJ2-3; 9 bases are shared with TRBD2. V gave up 0 bases and J gave up 3 bases; unmatched junction bases: 7. The CDR3 is 16 residues long. CDR1 is DFQATT, CDR2 SNEGSKA, per germline (reference sequence). The CDR3 loop is CSARDLGREGTDTQYF. DNA of the CDR3: TGCAGTGCTAGAGATCTCGGGCGGGAGGGAACAGATACGCAGTATTTT.

This clonotype was counted many times. The chain links TRBV12-3 or TRBV12-4 to TRBJ2-6, with D hard to call. The length of the CDR3 is 14 residues. V was cut by 5 bases and J by 2 bases, with 7 bases left in between. The CDR3 sequence is CASSQDTGANVLTF. The CDR3 DNA reads TGTGCCAGCAGTCAAGACACTGGGGCCAACGTCCTGACTTTC.

This clonotype was detected ten times or more. The chain has TRBV20-1 and TRBJ2-5, with TRBD2 matching 7 bases. This CDR3 contains 14 residues. Germline loops: CDR1 DFQATT, CDR2 SNEGSKA (reference sequence). V was clipped by 3 bases and J by 4 bases; unmatched bases: 8. The CDR3 nucleotides are TGCAGTGCTAGTCATGCGGGGAGGGCAGAGACCCAGTACTTC. Protein: CSASHAGRAETQYF.

The rearrangement joins TRBV27 to TRBJ2-1, with a tentative D call TRBD1 (5 bases). Trimming took 2 bases from V and 3 from J, leaving 11 bases between them. In germline, CDR1 is MNHEY, CDR2 SMNVEV (reference sequence). The CDR3 length is 15 residues. In DNA, the CDR3 is TGTGCCAGCAGTTTAACTGCAGGGTTCTACAATGAGCAGTTCTTC. Its protein product is CASSLTAGFYNEQFF.